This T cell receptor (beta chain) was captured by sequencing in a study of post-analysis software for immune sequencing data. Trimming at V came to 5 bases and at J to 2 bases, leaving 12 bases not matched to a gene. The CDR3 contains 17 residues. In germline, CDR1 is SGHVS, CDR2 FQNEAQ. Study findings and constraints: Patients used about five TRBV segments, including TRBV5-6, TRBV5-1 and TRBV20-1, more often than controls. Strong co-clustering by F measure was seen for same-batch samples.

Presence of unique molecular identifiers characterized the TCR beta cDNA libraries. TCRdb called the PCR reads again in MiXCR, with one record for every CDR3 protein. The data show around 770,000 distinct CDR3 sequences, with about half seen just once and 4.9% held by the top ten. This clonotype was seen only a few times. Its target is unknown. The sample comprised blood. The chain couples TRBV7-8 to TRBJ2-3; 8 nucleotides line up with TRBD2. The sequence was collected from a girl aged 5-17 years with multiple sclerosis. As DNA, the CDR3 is TGTGCCAGCAGCAACGGGCGGGGGGAGGAGGCCACAGATACGCAGTATTTT. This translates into CASSNGRGEEATDTQYF.